Listed below are T cell receptor beta chains from one sample, sequenced in a study of T cell responses to AZD1222 COVID-19 vaccine. Sequenced by immunoSEQ multiplex PCR; TCRdb stores in-frame clones only, minus some. This repertoire shows 78,000 or so clones, about 87% found once; its top ten account for 20%. The material sequenced was peripheral blood, taken on day 0 of AZD1222 vaccination. These receptors were obtained from an adult in good health. CDR3s include the opening cysteine and the closing phenylalanine or tryptophan. The D gene is left open where the match is weak. The listing skips clone size in some rows; elsewhere it reads once, few, many or a size class.

once,.,TRBV7-2,TRBJ2-7,TGTGCCAGCAGCAGAAGCGGAGGAAGACTACCCTACGAGCAGTACTTC,CASSRSGGRLPYEQYF
.,.,TRBV7-9,TRBJ2-1,TGTGCCAGCAGCTTGGCGGCTTTATACAATGAGCAGTTCTTC,CASSLAALYNEQFF
few,.,TRBV4-1,TRBJ2-7,TGCGCCAGCAGCCAAGACGGCGACGAGCAGTACTTC,CASSQDGDEQYF
.,TRBD1,TRBV28,TRBJ2-7,TGTGCCAGCAGTTCTTCCGCAACAACCGGGACAGGGCCCTACGAGCAGTACTTC,CASSSSATTGTGPYEQYF
.,.,TRBV27,TRBJ1-6,TGTGCCAGCTCCCTACTCAGCGGATTTTCCTATAATTCACCCCTCCACTTT,CASSLLSGFSYNSPLHF
.,TRBD1,TRBV9,TRBJ2-2,TGTGCCAGCAGCAGACAGGGTCTCGGCACCGGGGAGCTGTTTTTT,CASSRQGLGTGELFF
.,.,TRBV10-3,TRBJ2-7,TGTGCCATCAGTGAGTCTGACTGGACCTCCTACGAGCAGTACTTC,CAISESDWTSYEQYF
.,.,TRBV3-1/TRBV3-2,TRBJ1-4,TGTGCCAGCAGCCAAGATCAAGGGAGCGAAAAACTGTTTTTT,CASSQDQGSEKLFF
.,TRBD1,TRBV7-9,TRBJ2-3,TGTGCCAGCAGCAATCCCCGAGTCCCGGGACAGGGAGAGTATTTT,CASSNPRVPGQGEYF
.,.,TRBV6-1,TRBJ2-5,TGTGCCAGCAGTGAGTTTACTAACAGGAGGGAGACCCAGTACTTC,CASSEFTNRRETQYF
few,.,TRBV6-5,TRBJ2-1,TGTGCCAGCAGAAGACACACCAGCTCCTACAATGAGCAGTTCTTC,CASRRHTSSYNEQFF
.,.,TRBV2,TRBJ1-6,TGTGCCAGCAGTGTTCAGGAGCTGAATTCACCCCTCCACTTT,CASSVQELNSPLHF
.,.,TRBV2,TRBJ2-3,TGTGCCAGTCTGTTCCAGGGAAGGGATACGCAGTATTTT,CASLFQGRDTQYF
.,TRBD1,TRBV19,TRBJ1-6,TGTGCCAGTAGTCAACAGGGGACAGGGATTAATAATTCACCCCTCCACTTT,CASSQQGTGINNSPLHF
.,.,TRBV5-4,TRBJ2-5,TGTGCCAGCAGCTTGGAAGGGGAGACCCAGTACTTC,CASSLEGETQYF
once,.,TRBV28,TRBJ1-1,TGTGCCAGCACCCTTAGACTGGGGCACACTGAAGCTTTCTTT,CASTLRLGHTEAFF
.,.,TRBV19,TRBJ1-5,TGTGCCAGTCAAACAGGATGGGGCAATCAGCCCCAGCATTTT,CASQTGWGNQPQHF